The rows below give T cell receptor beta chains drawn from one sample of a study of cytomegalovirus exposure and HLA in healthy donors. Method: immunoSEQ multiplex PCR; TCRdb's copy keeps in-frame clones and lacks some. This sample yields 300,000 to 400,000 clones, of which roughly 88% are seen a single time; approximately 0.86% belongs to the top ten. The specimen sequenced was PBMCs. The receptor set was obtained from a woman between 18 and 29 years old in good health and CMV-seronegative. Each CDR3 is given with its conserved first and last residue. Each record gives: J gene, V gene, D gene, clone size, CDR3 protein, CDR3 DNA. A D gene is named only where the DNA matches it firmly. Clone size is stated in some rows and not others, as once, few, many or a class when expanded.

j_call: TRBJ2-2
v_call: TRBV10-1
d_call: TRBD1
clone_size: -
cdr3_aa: CASSRDRGYTGELFF
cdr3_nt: TGCGCCAGCAGCCGGGACAGGGGTTACACCGGGGAGCTGTTTTTT

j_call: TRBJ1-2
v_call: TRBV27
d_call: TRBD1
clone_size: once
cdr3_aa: CASSLSRTGYYGYTF
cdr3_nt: TGTGCCAGCAGTTTATCGAGGACAGGGTACTATGGCTACACCTTC

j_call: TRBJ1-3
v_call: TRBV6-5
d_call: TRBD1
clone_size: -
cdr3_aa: CASSYRDSRSGNTIYF
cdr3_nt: TGTGCCAGCAGTTACAGGGACAGCCGCTCTGGAAACACCATATATTTT

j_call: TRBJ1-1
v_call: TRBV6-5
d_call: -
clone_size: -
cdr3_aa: CAAKTPVSNTEAFF
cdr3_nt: TGTGCCGCCAAAACCCCAGTATCGAACACTGAAGCTTTCTTT

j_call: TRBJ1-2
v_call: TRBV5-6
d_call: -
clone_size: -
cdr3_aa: CASSLGTALEGYTF
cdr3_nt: TGTGCCAGCAGCTTGGGGACAGCCCTTGAGGGCTACACCTTC

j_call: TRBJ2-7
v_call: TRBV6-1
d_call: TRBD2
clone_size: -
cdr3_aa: CASRTFGEGYEQYF
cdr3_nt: TGTGCCAGCAGGACCTTCGGGGAGGGGTACGAGCAGTACTTC

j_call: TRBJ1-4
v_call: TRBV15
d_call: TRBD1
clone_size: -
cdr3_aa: CATSRDPCHIGCMTGQNEKLFF
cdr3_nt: TGTGCCACCAGCAGAGATCCTTGTCACATTGGATGCATGACAGGGCAAAATGAAAAACTGTTTTTT

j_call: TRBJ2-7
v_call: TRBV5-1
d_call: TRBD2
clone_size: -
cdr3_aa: CASSVGTNRDEQYF
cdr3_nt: TGCGCCAGCAGCGTCGGGACTAATCGGGACGAGCAGTACTTC

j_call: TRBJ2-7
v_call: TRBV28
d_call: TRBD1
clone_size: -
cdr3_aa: CASSSGTGSYEQYF
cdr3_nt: TGTGCCAGCAGTTCCGGGACAGGGTCCTACGAGCAGTACTTC

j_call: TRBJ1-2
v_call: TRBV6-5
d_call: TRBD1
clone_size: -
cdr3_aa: CASSAGQGAGYTF
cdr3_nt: TGTGCCAGCAGTGCCGGACAGGGGGCAGGCTACACCTTC

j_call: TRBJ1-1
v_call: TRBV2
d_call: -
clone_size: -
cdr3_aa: CASSEVDPGTPNTEAFF
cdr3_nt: TGTGCCAGCAGTGAAGTGGACCCTGGGACACCGAACACTGAAGCTTTCTTT

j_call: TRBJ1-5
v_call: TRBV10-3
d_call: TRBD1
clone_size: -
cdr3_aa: CAISADRGGNQPQHF
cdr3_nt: TGTGCCATCAGCGCGGACAGGGGAGGTAATCAGCCCCAGCATTTT

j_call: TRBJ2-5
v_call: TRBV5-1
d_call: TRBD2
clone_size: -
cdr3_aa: CASSLSGGQETQYF
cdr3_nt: TGCGCCAGCAGCTTGTCCGGGGGGCAAGAGACCCAGTACTTC

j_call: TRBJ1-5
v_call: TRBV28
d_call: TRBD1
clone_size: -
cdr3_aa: CASSQGGTGGNQPQHF
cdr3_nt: TGTGCCAGCAGCCAAGGGGGGACAGGGGGCAATCAGCCCCAGCATTTT

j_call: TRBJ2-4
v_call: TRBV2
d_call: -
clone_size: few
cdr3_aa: CASSSGFLAKNIQYF
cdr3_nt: TGTGCCAGCAGTTCAGGGTTTCTAGCCAAAAACATTCAGTACTTC

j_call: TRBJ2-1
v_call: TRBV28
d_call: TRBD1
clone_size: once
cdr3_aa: CASSLPTGVNEQFF
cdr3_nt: TGTGCCAGCAGCCTCCCGACAGGGGTCAATGAGCAGTTCTTC

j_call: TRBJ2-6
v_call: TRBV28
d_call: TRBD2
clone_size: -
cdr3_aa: CASGGSSGANVLTF
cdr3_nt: TGTGCCAGCGGCGGGAGCTCTGGGGCCAACGTCCTGACTTTC

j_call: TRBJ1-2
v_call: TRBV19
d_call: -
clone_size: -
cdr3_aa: CASSIAGAGGYTF
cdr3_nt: TGTGCCAGTAGTATAGCAGGGGCCGGCGGCTACACCTTC

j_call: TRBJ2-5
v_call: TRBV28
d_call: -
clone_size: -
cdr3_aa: CASSLEEGVRGQETQYF
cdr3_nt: TGTGCCAGCAGTTTAGAAGAGGGGGTAAGGGGCCAAGAGACCCAGTACTTC

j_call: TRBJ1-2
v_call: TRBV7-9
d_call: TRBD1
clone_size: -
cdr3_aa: CASSRGQALGYTF
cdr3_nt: TGTGCCAGCAGCCGGGGACAGGCTTTAGGCTACACCTTC

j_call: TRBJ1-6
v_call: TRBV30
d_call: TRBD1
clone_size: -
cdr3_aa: CAWSVGGAGSSPLHF
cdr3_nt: TGTGCCTGGAGTGTAGGGGGCGCAGGGAGTTCACCCCTCCACTTT

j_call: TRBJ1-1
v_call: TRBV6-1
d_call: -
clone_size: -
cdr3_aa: CASSAPGHLMNTEAFF
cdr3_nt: TGTGCCAGCAGTGCACCGGGACACCTCATGAACACTGAAGCTTTCTTT